Listed here is a single T cell receptor beta chain. Antigen: not known. As to treatment: 10-day PBMC culture with coronavirus spike peptide pools or control peptides (ViraFEST assay). The sample comes from a study of vaccination and CD4 T cells after COVID-19. An Oncomine TCR Beta short-read assay was used to sequence the DNA from cultured CD4+ T cells. One entry per CDR3 protein results from TCRdb running MiXCR on the PCR reads. Among around 12,000 distinct CDR3 sequences listed, roughly 80% were seen once. The CDR3 contains 14 residues. The germline V gene has CDR1 MNHNS and CDR2 SASEGT. Trimming stripped 4 bases from V and 7 bases from J, with 11 bases between.

The clonotype originates from a human donor who had recovered from COVID-19. The genes are TRBV6-1 and TRBJ1-6; D gene unclear. The sequenced material came from CD4+ T cells from blood, cultured in vitro. The CDR3: CASSAWTTNSPLHF. The CDR3 DNA sequence: TGTGCCAGCAGTGCGTGGACTACCAATTCACCCCTCCACTTT.